A selection of T cell receptor beta chains follows, all from one sample in a study of beta chain features in type 1 diabetes. Sequencing was performed with immunoSEQ multiplex PCR; in TCRdb, only in-frame clones are kept and a portion is missing. The table shows roughly 400,000 clones, with more than 11% occurring only once. The specimen was naive CD4+ T cells from blood. The receptors originated from a man younger than 45 in good health. CDR3s include the opening cysteine and the closing phenylalanine or tryptophan. The D gene is left open where the match is weak. Clone sizes are given selectively: once, few, many, or a class where the clone is expanded.

D gene,J gene,V gene,CDR3 length,clone size,CDR3 DNA,CDR3 protein
NA,TRBJ2-1,TRBV23-1,17,NA,TGCGCCAGCAGTCAATCCTGCGGTAGAATGAGTATGAGGGAGCAGTTCTTC,CASSQSCGRMSMREQFF
NA,TRBJ2-5,TRBV5-1,13,NA,TGCGCCAGCAGCTGGAACGAAAAAGAGACCCAGTACTTC,CASSWNEKETQYF
TRBD2,TRBJ2-4,TRBV10-3,17,NA,TGTGCCATCAGTGAGTCGCTAGCGGGGGGTGTCAAAAACATTCAGTACTTC,CAISESLAGGVKNIQYF
NA,TRBJ2-1,TRBV29-1,15,few,TGCAGCGTTGCGCACGGGATTTCTACCTACAATGAGCAGTTCTTC,CSVAHGISTYNEQFF
NA,TRBJ2-5,TRBV5-1,12,NA,TGCGCCAGCATCGGGATGGGAGAGACCCAGTACTTC,CASIGMGETQYF
NA,TRBJ2-5,TRBV9,13,NA,TGTGCCAGCAGCGTAGAAGGGTGGGAGACCCAGTACTTC,CASSVEGWETQYF
NA,TRBJ1-4,TRBV15,15,few,TGTGCCACCAGCCGGGATGGACGGGATAATGAAAAACTGTTTTTT,CATSRDGRDNEKLFF
NA,TRBJ2-3,TRBV5-4,12,NA,TGTGCCAGCAGTGAGGTGTCAGATACGCAGTATTTT,CASSEVSDTQYF
NA,TRBJ2-1,TRBV9,15,many,TGTGCCAGCAGCGTAGGCGGGACAGAGAACAATGAGCAGTTCTTC,CASSVGGTENNEQFF
NA,TRBJ2-3,TRBV2,14,few,TGTGCCAGCACCGGGGGAGCACTCACAGATACGCAGTATTTT,CASTGGALTDTQYF
TRBD1,TRBJ2-3,TRBV7-9,14,NA,TGTGCCAGCAGCCACGACAGGGTTGAAGATACGCAGTATTTT,CASSHDRVEDTQYF
TRBD2,TRBJ2-1,TRBV18,15,many,TGTGCCAGCTCACCCCCGGGACTAGCCCACAATGAGCAGTTCTTC,CASSPPGLAHNEQFF
NA,TRBJ1-1,TRBV30,13,NA,TGTGCCTGGAGTGGGACGTACGTCGCTGAAGCTTTCTTT,CAWSGTYVAEAFF
TRBD1,TRBJ1-2,TRBV4-1,17,few,TGCGCCAGCAGCCAGTCGCTGCCGGGACAGAAGTTAAATGGCTACACCTTC,CASSQSLPGQKLNGYTF
TRBD1,TRBJ1-2,TRBV30,14,few,TGTGCCTGGGTGCGGGACAGGGGAATCGATGGCTACACCTTC,CAWVRDRGIDGYTF
NA,TRBJ2-1,TRBV18,16,few,TGTGCCAGCTCGTTTAACCGGGACTGGCAATACAATGAGCAGTTCTTC,CASSFNRDWQYNEQFF
NA,TRBJ2-5,TRBV7-3,13,NA,TGTGCCAGCAGCTTAAGAACAACGGAGACCCAGTACTTC,CASSLRTTETQYF
NA,TRBJ2-1,TRBV7-7,14,NA,TGTGCCAGCAGCTTAGCGGGGGAGTACAATGAGCAGTTCTTC,CASSLAGEYNEQFF
NA,TRBJ1-1,TRBV18,13,NA,TGTGCCAGCTCACCATTGTACAGGGAAGAAGCTTTCTTT,CASSPLYREEAFF
NA,TRBJ2-3,TRBV4-3,16,NA,TGCGCCAGCAGCCGTCTTCGTCAAATCAACACAGATACGCAGTATTTT,CASSRLRQINTDTQYF
TRBD1,TRBJ1-2,TRBV19,12,few,TGTGCCAGTAGCACAGGGGCGAGTGGCTACACCTTC,CASSTGASGYTF
TRBD2,TRBJ2-1,TRBV27,17,few,TGTGCCAGCAGTCGGTTGTGGCGGGGGGACTCCTACAATGAGCAGTTCTTC,CASSRLWRGDSYNEQFF
NA,TRBJ2-7,TRBV9,14,NA,TGTGCCAGCAGCGTAGGGGTAGACCCCTACGAGCAGTACTTC,CASSVGVDPYEQYF
TRBD2,TRBJ2-3,TRBV9,14,NA,TGTGCCAGCAGCGTCCGGGGGGACACAGATACGCAGTATTTT,CASSVRGDTDTQYF
NA,TRBJ1-1,TRBV18,12,NA,TGTGCCAGCTCACCCGTTCTTACTGAAGCTTTCTTT,CASSPVLTEAFF
NA,TRBJ2-1,TRBV7-2,14,NA,TGTGCCAGCAGCTTACTGGGCCAGTACAATGAGCAGTTCTTC,CASSLLGQYNEQFF
NA,TRBJ1-1,TRBV4-1,15,NA,TGCGCCAGCAGCCGACGGGACACTAGGAACACTGAAGCTTTCTTT,CASSRRDTRNTEAFF
TRBD2,TRBJ2-5,TRBV5-4,15,NA,TGTGCCAGCAGCTTAACAGCGGGGGGTATTGAGACCCAGTACTTC,CASSLTAGGIETQYF
NA,TRBJ1-5,TRBV7-9,12,few,TGTGCCAGCAGCTTAAATATGGAGCCCCAGCATTTT,CASSLNMEPQHF
NA,TRBJ1-1,TRBV10-3,15,NA,TGTGCCATCAGTGAGCCACAGGGTCGGGACACTGAAGCTTTCTTT,CAISEPQGRDTEAFF
NA,TRBJ2-3,TRBV5-1,17,NA,TGCGCCAGCAGCTACCTAGACGGAAGGGCGGATAGGGATACGCAGTATTTT,CASSYLDGRADRDTQYF
NA,TRBJ2-3,TRBV5-6,15,NA,TGTGCCAGCAGCTACCAGGGCATTTTCACAGATACGCAGTATTTT,CASSYQGIFTDTQYF
TRBD2,TRBJ2-1,TRBV25-1,16,NA,TGTGCCAGCAGTGAATGGGGGACTAGTTACGGTATTGAGCAGTTCTTC,CASSEWGTSYGIEQFF
NA,TRBJ2-1,TRBV7-2,14,NA,TGTGCCAGCAGCTTATACAGGACCTACAATGAGCAGTTCTTC,CASSLYRTYNEQFF
TRBD1,TRBJ1-1,TRBV5-1,14,NA,TGCGCCAGCAGCAGACAGGGGGATTACACTGAAGCTTTCTTT,CASSRQGDYTEAFF
TRBD2,TRBJ2-3,TRBV9,15,few,TGTGCCAGCAGCGTTACTAGCGGGGACACAGATACGCAGTATTTT,CASSVTSGDTDTQYF
NA,TRBJ2-6,TRBV7-8,16,few,TGTGCCAGCAGCCGATTTCAGAGGGCTGGGGCCAACGTCCTGACTTTC,CASSRFQRAGANVLTF
TRBD2,TRBJ2-3,TRBV7-2,14,NA,TGTGCCAGCAGCTCTGGACTAGTCGAAGATACGCAGTATTTT,CASSSGLVEDTQYF
NA,TRBJ2-5,TRBV11-2,13,NA,TGTGCCAGCAGCTTAGGCGACTTGGAGACCCAGTACTTC,CASSLGDLETQYF
TRBD2,TRBJ2-1,TRBV9,16,few,TGTGCCAGCAGCCCCCAGGGACTAGCGGAATACAATGAGCAGTTCTTC,CASSPQGLAEYNEQFF
TRBD1,TRBJ2-3,TRBV7-9,15,NA,TGTGCCAGCAGCTTAGAAGGGACAGGCCCAGATACGCAGTATTTT,CASSLEGTGPDTQYF
TRBD1,TRBJ2-5,TRBV5-1,17,once,TGCGCCAGCAGCCTCCGGAAGGCCCGGGACAGGGTTGGGACCCAGTACTTC,CASSLRKARDRVGTQYF
NA,TRBJ1-2,TRBV29-1,13,few,TGCAGCGTTGGCCATAGGGACCTTTATGGCTACACCTTC,CSVGHRDLYGYTF
NA,TRBJ2-2,TRBV25-1,13,NA,TGTGCCAGCAACGGACAGAACACCGGGGAGCTGTTTTTT,CASNGQNTGELFF
NA,TRBJ2-7,TRBV9,14,NA,TGTGCCAGCAGCGTAGGGTTGTTGGGAAACGAGCAGTACTTC,CASSVGLLGNEQYF
NA,TRBJ2-1,TRBV2,16,few,TGTGCCAGCAGTGAAGCCCTCGCGGGGCTTGACAATGAGCAGTTCTTC,CASSEALAGLDNEQFF
NA,TRBJ2-3,TRBV7-9,16,few,TGTGCCAGCAGCTTAGTTGCGGGGGCGACCACAGATACGCAGTATTTT,CASSLVAGATTDTQYF